This TCR beta chain was identified in a study of T cell responses to AZD1222 COVID-19 vaccine (dated by TCRdb to the early 2020s). Notes on the research overall: A total of approximately 250 trial participants underwent TCR sequencing, of whom 200 to 220 had received two doses of AZD1222 and approximately 26 had received two doses of the MenACWY control vaccine. Enrollment into the trials was organized by age into subgroups of 18-55, 56-69 and 70-plus years, and those subgroups contained roughly 140, 27 and 60 TCR-sequenced participants, respectively.

Remarks on this clone: Its antigen remains unidentified. No quality values exist for individual bases; no much larger clone is one base distant.

This specimen's time point label, interpreted: about 28 days (+/-7) after the second vaccine dose. Because spike-specific TCR depth and breadth did not differ between the two schedules, AZD1222 recipients who got a second dose at roughly 4 weeks were pooled with those who got a second dose at roughly 12 weeks. Vaccinee samples came from UK trials COV001 and COV002, including a single-blind randomized controlled phase 2/3 trial of AZD1222 (ChAdOx1 nCoV-19) in healthy adults. For TCRbeta chain sequencing, PBMC samples from trial participants were taken at day 0 and at day 28 after the second dose. The germline ends are 7 bases apart after V is trimmed by 0 bases and J by 6 bases. Including the terminal cysteine and phenylalanine, the CDR3 comprises 13 residues. Here the CDR3 DNA is all that survives: 39 bases in frame from base 1. The germline V gene (reference sequence) provides CDR1 LNHNV and CDR2 YYDKDF.

The full study reports these points: Reportedly, close to half of the unique spike-specific TCRs recognized epitopes lying outside the regions that are mutated in the B.1.351 and B.1.1.7 variants. Participants were mostly white British, with more females than males. The authors suggested clonal diversity may have been underestimated. No day 14 peak-response samples were available, so repertoires were characterized only after the peak T cell response. Vaccine-associated CD4 TCRs spanned the whole spike protein, with dominant responses in regions 160-218 and 743-854. Conclusions about previously exposed vaccinees were limited because only six or seven AZD1222 recipients were SARS-CoV-2 seropositive at baseline. The 56-69-year group was small, and its depth increase did not reach significance, likely because of low power. After two AZD1222 doses, spike-specific TCR breadth and depth were significantly higher than at day 0 and than in MenACWY recipients.

The CDR3 regions of human TCRbeta chains were analyzed by immunosequencing. The authors processed their data as follows. Repertoire TCRs were checked for matches against a reference library of SARS-CoV-2-specific TCRs that had been generated using the MIRA antigen-specificity platform. Breadth was defined as the fraction of unique TCRs that were SARS-CoV-2-associated. Depth was defined as the fraction of total T cells that were SARS-CoV-2-associated. Using the MIRA data, each spike-specific TCR was mapped to the spike region that the TCR reacts to and placed in a CD4 or CD8 class. Log10-transformed breadth and depth values were compared by one-way ANOVA with Sidak's multiple comparisons tests. Drawn from immuneACCESS, this table holds only the in-frame rearrangements with V and J called that TCRdb kept. Clones are partly lost; checked studies trace under half to an unresolved V gene and leave the rest unexplained. Clone size and the V and J calls come from that table; the DNA yielded D and trimming. The sample table holds tens of thousands of clones, of which about four fifths were seen once. The ten largest account for roughly 25% of the sample.

This specimen was peripheral blood, taken 28 days after the second AZD1222 dose. The chain was built from TRBV15 and TRBJ2-3, with an unclear D gene assignment. This receptor was taken from an adult who received the AZD1222 COVID-19 vaccine. The CDR3 protein is CATSRDIIDTQYF. The bases read TGTGCCACCAGCAGAGATATAATCGATACGCAGTATTTT.